The clone carrying this T cell receptor (beta chain) was observed at least ten times. Its antigen is currently unknown. These data come from a study of metastatic and nonmetastatic thyroid tumors. For the study at large: Malignant and benign thyroid patients had repertoires compared in peripheral blood and tumor or nodule tissue.

TCRdb re-analyzed the PCR reads using MiXCR. The data show 89,000 or so clones, around 9.1% seen once. Every patient was untreated before thyroid surgery. The study's findings and limits: It was reportedly found that TCR beta diversity was significantly higher in malignant thyroid tumors than in benign nodules, a difference seen in both blood and tumor samples.

CDR1 and CDR2 (germline): KGHDR, SFDVKD. V dropped 9 bases and J dropped 2 bases, with 12 bases sitting between them. The CDR3 consists of 13 residues. The sequence was obtained from a female donor with papillary thyroid cancer or a benign thyroid nodule (not recorded which). Some clones in this sample may be carry-over from other donors' samples. The sequenced material came from blood. This chain links TRBV24-1 with TRBJ1-2; a weak D match, TRBD1 (6 bases). The CDR3 nucleotides are TGTGCCACCTCCGGGGGGGGCAACTATGGCTACACCTTC. It yields the protein CATSGGGNYGYTF.